Listed below are T cell receptor beta chains from one sample, sequenced in a study of blood T cells in healthy people across ages. TCRdb itself ran the 5' RACE reads through MiXCR, one entry per CDR3 protein. Found here are roughly 1.5 million distinct CDR3 sequences, roughly two fifths of them singletons; the top ten hold roughly 3.7%. The sequenced material came from blood. Every receptor here comes from a woman aged 18-29 years in good health. Each CDR3 is given with its conserved first and last residue. D genes are given only for firm matches. Clone size is stated in some rows and not others, as once, few, many or a class when expanded.

clone size: NA
V gene: TRBV7-9
D gene: TRBD1
J gene: TRBJ2-1
CDR3 length: 15
CDR3 protein: CASSRDRGQYNEQFF
CDR3 DNA: TGTGCCAGCAGCAGGGACAGGGGGCAATACAATGAGCAGTTCTTC

clone size: NA
V gene: TRBV7-9
D gene: NA
J gene: TRBJ1-1
CDR3 length: 17
CDR3 protein: CASSLRPMNSANTGAFF
CDR3 DNA: TGTGCCAGCAGCTTACGACCGATGAACTCGGCGAACACTGGAGCTTTCTTT

clone size: NA
V gene: TRBV6-2/TRBV6-3
D gene: NA
J gene: TRBJ2-2
CDR3 length: 16
CDR3 protein: CASSFPGAPNTGELFF
CDR3 DNA: TGTGCCAGCAGTTTTCCTGGGGCGCCGAACACCGGGGAGCTGTTTTTT

clone size: NA
V gene: TRBV20-1
D gene: NA
J gene: TRBJ1-1
CDR3 length: 13
CDR3 protein: CSAHRTVNTEAFF
CDR3 DNA: TGCAGTGCTCACAGGACAGTGAACACTGAAGCTTTCTTT

clone size: few
V gene: TRBV7-9
D gene: NA
J gene: TRBJ1-2
CDR3 length: 14
CDR3 protein: CASSSPGTDLGYTF
CDR3 DNA: TGTGCCAGCAGCTCACCCGGGACGGATTTAGGCTACACCTTC

clone size: few
V gene: TRBV4-3
D gene: NA
J gene: TRBJ1-6
CDR3 length: 15
CDR3 protein: CASSQDQGRNSPLHF
CDR3 DNA: TGCGCCAGCAGCCAGGATCAGGGGAGGAATTCACCCCTCCACTTT

clone size: NA
V gene: TRBV18
D gene: TRBD2
J gene: TRBJ2-1
CDR3 length: 15
CDR3 protein: CASLGGLAGVNEQFF
CDR3 DNA: TGTGCCAGCTTAGGGGGACTAGCGGGAGTCAATGAGCAGTTCTTC

clone size: few
V gene: TRBV29-1
D gene: NA
J gene: TRBJ1-4
CDR3 length: 11
CDR3 protein: CSVESGEKLFF
CDR3 DNA: TGCAGCGTTGAGAGTGGAGAAAAACTGTTTTTT

clone size: many
V gene: TRBV20-1
D gene: NA
J gene: TRBJ2-7
CDR3 length: 14
CDR3 protein: CSARGGGGSYEQYF
CDR3 DNA: TGCAGTGCTAGAGGGGGAGGAGGATCCTACGAGCAGTACTTC

clone size: NA
V gene: TRBV7-2
D gene: NA
J gene: TRBJ2-7
CDR3 length: 17
CDR3 protein: CASSLPIRGGVSYEQYF
CDR3 DNA: TGTGCCAGCAGCTTACCCATAAGGGGGGGAGTCTCCTACGAGCAGTACTTC

clone size: NA
V gene: TRBV27
D gene: NA
J gene: TRBJ2-7
CDR3 length: 14
CDR3 protein: CASSTHAGGYEQYF
CDR3 DNA: TGTGCCAGCAGTACCCATGCTGGGGGATACGAGCAGTACTTC

clone size: NA
V gene: TRBV7-2
D gene: NA
J gene: TRBJ2-7
CDR3 length: 15
CDR3 protein: CASSHGIYLSYEQYF
CDR3 DNA: TGTGCCAGCAGCCATGGGATATACCTATCCTACGAGCAGTACTTC

clone size: NA
V gene: TRBV20-1
D gene: NA
J gene: TRBJ1-2
CDR3 length: 13
CDR3 protein: CSARTFSMRGYTF
CDR3 DNA: TGCAGTGCTAGGACCTTCAGTATGCGTGGCTACACCTTC

clone size: few
V gene: TRBV6-1
D gene: NA
J gene: TRBJ2-1
CDR3 length: 16
CDR3 protein: CASSSRRGLSYNEQFF
CDR3 DNA: TGTGCCAGCAGTTCACGGAGGGGACTCTCCTACAATGAGCAGTTCTTC

clone size: few
V gene: TRBV5-1
D gene: NA
J gene: TRBJ1-1
CDR3 length: 13
CDR3 protein: CASSAGTNTEAFF
CDR3 DNA: TGCGCCAGCAGCGCTGGAACGAACACTGAAGCTTTCTTT

clone size: NA
V gene: TRBV9
D gene: NA
J gene: TRBJ2-7
CDR3 length: 16
CDR3 protein: CASSVAGVPKVYEQYF
CDR3 DNA: TGTGCCAGCAGCGTAGCAGGGGTCCCAAAGGTCTACGAGCAGTACTTC

clone size: few
V gene: TRBV27
D gene: NA
J gene: TRBJ1-1
CDR3 length: 16
CDR3 protein: CASRGGPLSLNTEAFF
CDR3 DNA: TGTGCCAGCAGAGGTGGGCCGCTCAGCTTGAACACTGAAGCTTTCTTT

clone size: few
V gene: TRBV20-1
D gene: NA
J gene: TRBJ2-1
CDR3 length: 14
CDR3 protein: CSASNRAIYNEQFF
CDR3 DNA: TGCAGTGCTAGTAACAGGGCTATCTACAATGAGCAGTTCTTC

clone size: NA
V gene: TRBV5-1
D gene: NA
J gene: TRBJ2-7
CDR3 length: 13
CDR3 protein: CASSLWGLDEQYF
CDR3 DNA: TGCGCCAGCAGCTTGTGGGGCCTTGACGAGCAGTACTTC

clone size: few
V gene: TRBV7-2
D gene: NA
J gene: TRBJ2-5
CDR3 length: 16
CDR3 protein: CASSLARPSRQETQYF
CDR3 DNA: TGTGCCAGCAGCTTAGCGCGGCCTAGCCGTCAAGAGACCCAGTACTTC

clone size: many
V gene: TRBV6-5
D gene: TRBD1
J gene: TRBJ2-1
CDR3 length: 15
CDR3 protein: CASSSDRGPYNEQFF
CDR3 DNA: TGTGCCAGCAGTTCTGACAGGGGCCCCTACAATGAGCAGTTCTTC

clone size: few
V gene: TRBV6-1
D gene: TRBD1
J gene: TRBJ2-7
CDR3 length: 15
CDR3 protein: CASSVRDRGVDEQYF
CDR3 DNA: TGTGCCAGCAGCGTCCGGGACAGGGGTGTCGACGAGCAGTACTTC

clone size: NA
V gene: TRBV2
D gene: NA
J gene: TRBJ2-4
CDR3 length: 13
CDR3 protein: CASREGIRNIQYF
CDR3 DNA: TGTGCCAGCAGGGAAGGAATTAGAAACATTCAGTACTTC

clone size: NA
V gene: TRBV27
D gene: NA
J gene: TRBJ2-1
CDR3 length: 14
CDR3 protein: CASSPATVYNEQFF
CDR3 DNA: TGTGCCAGCAGTCCCGCGACAGTGTACAATGAGCAGTTCTTC

clone size: NA
V gene: TRBV27
D gene: TRBD2
J gene: TRBJ2-7
CDR3 length: 15
CDR3 protein: CASSLEAGGIYEQYF
CDR3 DNA: TGTGCCAGCAGTTTAGAGGCGGGAGGGATCTACGAGCAGTACTTC

clone size: few
V gene: TRBV7-2
D gene: NA
J gene: TRBJ2-4
CDR3 length: 13
CDR3 protein: CASTPLAKNIQYF
CDR3 DNA: TGTGCCAGCACCCCTCTAGCCAAAAACATTCAGTACTTC

clone size: few
V gene: TRBV20-1
D gene: TRBD2
J gene: TRBJ2-5
CDR3 length: 13
CDR3 protein: CSASGRSYNEQYF
CDR3 DNA: TGCAGTGCTAGCGGGAGGTCCTACAATGAGCAGTACTTC

clone size: NA
V gene: TRBV7-2
D gene: TRBD1
J gene: TRBJ2-7
CDR3 length: 14
CDR3 protein: CASSAGTVNYEQYF
CDR3 DNA: TGTGCTAGCAGCGCCGGGACAGTAAACTACGAGCAGTACTTC

clone size: few
V gene: TRBV27
D gene: TRBD1
J gene: TRBJ2-1
CDR3 length: 14
CDR3 protein: CASSQTWDRGRQFF
CDR3 DNA: TGTGCCAGCAGTCAAACTTGGGACAGGGGCCGGCAGTTCTTC

clone size: few
V gene: TRBV29-1
D gene: TRBD1
J gene: TRBJ1-1
CDR3 length: 12
CDR3 protein: CSVTGGDAEAFF
CDR3 DNA: TGCAGCGTTACAGGGGGGGATGCTGAAGCTTTCTTT

clone size: NA
V gene: TRBV20-1
D gene: NA
J gene: TRBJ2-1
CDR3 length: 13
CDR3 protein: CSARDPLGHEQFF
CDR3 DNA: TGCAGTGCTAGAGACCCCTTGGGGCATGAGCAGTTCTTC

clone size: few
V gene: TRBV7-2
D gene: TRBD2
J gene: TRBJ2-1
CDR3 length: 19
CDR3 protein: CASSFNSGTSGGYHNEQFF
CDR3 DNA: TGTGCCAGCAGCTTCAACTCCGGGACTAGCGGGGGGTACCACAATGAGCAGTTCTTC

clone size: few
V gene: TRBV5-1
D gene: TRBD1
J gene: TRBJ2-5
CDR3 length: 14
CDR3 protein: CASSIDRGPETQYF
CDR3 DNA: TGCGCCAGCAGCATCGACAGGGGTCCAGAGACCCAGTACTTC

clone size: few
V gene: TRBV6-6
D gene: NA
J gene: TRBJ2-1
CDR3 length: 13
CDR3 protein: CASSYRGNNEQFF
CDR3 DNA: TGTGCCAGCAGTTACCGGGGTAACAATGAGCAGTTCTTC

clone size: NA
V gene: TRBV27
D gene: NA
J gene: TRBJ1-5
CDR3 length: 13
CDR3 protein: CASSNGGNQPQHF
CDR3 DNA: TGTGCCAGCAGTAACGGGGGCAATCAGCCCCAGCATTTT

clone size: few
V gene: TRBV27
D gene: TRBD2
J gene: TRBJ2-7
CDR3 length: 16
CDR3 protein: CASSLNLAGQTYEQYF
CDR3 DNA: TGTGCCAGCAGTCTCAATTTAGCGGGGCAAACCTACGAGCAGTACTTC

clone size: NA
V gene: TRBV20-1
D gene: TRBD1
J gene: TRBJ2-1
CDR3 length: 16
CDR3 protein: CSARDRDSYSYNEQFF
CDR3 DNA: TGCAGTGCTAGAGACCGGGACAGCTACTCCTACAATGAGCAGTTCTTC

clone size: few
V gene: TRBV27
D gene: NA
J gene: TRBJ1-2
CDR3 length: 14
CDR3 protein: CASSLSMTLYGYTF
CDR3 DNA: TGTGCCAGCAGTTTATCCATGACCCTCTATGGCTACACCTTC

clone size: NA
V gene: TRBV12-3/TRBV12-4
D gene: NA
J gene: TRBJ2-2
CDR3 length: 12
CDR3 protein: CASTSDTGELFF
CDR3 DNA: TGTGCCAGCACTTCCGATACCGGGGAGCTGTTTTTT

clone size: NA
V gene: TRBV20-1
D gene: NA
J gene: TRBJ1-4
CDR3 length: 13
CDR3 protein: CSASLRVSGKLFF
CDR3 DNA: TGCAGTGCTAGTCTCAGGGTTAGCGGAAAACTGTTTTTT

clone size: NA
V gene: TRBV7-2
D gene: NA
J gene: TRBJ2-3
CDR3 length: 18
CDR3 protein: CASSLGVGGGLGSDTQYF
CDR3 DNA: TGTGCCAGCAGCTTAGGGGTTGGGGGGGGGCTTGGTTCCGATACGCAGTATTTT

clone size: NA
V gene: TRBV7-2
D gene: NA
J gene: TRBJ2-3
CDR3 length: 14
CDR3 protein: CASSLRIYIDTQYF
CDR3 DNA: TGTGCCAGCAGCTTAAGGATCTACATAGATACGCAGTATTTT

clone size: NA
V gene: TRBV20-1
D gene: TRBD1
J gene: TRBJ1-1
CDR3 length: 16
CDR3 protein: CSARTGTGRLNTEAFF
CDR3 DNA: TGCAGTGCTAGGACCGGGACAGGAAGGCTGAACACTGAAGCTTTCTTT

clone size: few
V gene: TRBV20-1
D gene: NA
J gene: TRBJ1-5
CDR3 length: 14
CDR3 protein: CSAGRGDGNQPQHF
CDR3 DNA: TGCAGTGCCGGCAGGGGTGACGGCAATCAGCCCCAGCATTTT

clone size: few
V gene: TRBV12-3/TRBV12-4
D gene: NA
J gene: TRBJ1-5
CDR3 length: 14
CDR3 protein: CASTPDGFNQPQHF
CDR3 DNA: TGTGCCAGCACCCCCGACGGATTCAATCAGCCCCAGCATTTT

clone size: NA
V gene: TRBV19
D gene: NA
J gene: TRBJ2-1
CDR3 length: 13
CDR3 protein: CAGSSGSGNEQFF
CDR3 DNA: TGTGCCGGTAGTAGCGGTAGCGGCAATGAGCAGTTCTTC

clone size: NA
V gene: TRBV7-2
D gene: TRBD1
J gene: TRBJ2-3
CDR3 length: 16
CDR3 protein: CASSLRATGGADTQYF
CDR3 DNA: TGTGCCAGCAGCTTGAGGGCGACAGGGGGCGCGGATACGCAGTATTTT

clone size: NA
V gene: TRBV6-1
D gene: TRBD2
J gene: TRBJ2-3
CDR3 length: 17
CDR3 protein: CASRGTSGTIRLDTQYF
CDR3 DNA: TGTGCCAGCAGGGGGACTAGCGGCACAATTCGCCTCGATACGCAGTATTTT

clone size: NA
V gene: TRBV12-3/TRBV12-4
D gene: NA
J gene: TRBJ1-2
CDR3 length: 13
CDR3 protein: CASNRTPGGGYTF
CDR3 DNA: TGTGCCAGCAACCGGACTCCCGGGGGTGGCTACACCTTC

clone size: NA
V gene: TRBV20-1
D gene: TRBD2
J gene: TRBJ2-5
CDR3 length: 15
CDR3 protein: CSARQLEREEETQYF
CDR3 DNA: TGCAGTGCTAGACAACTAGAGCGGGAGGAAGAGACCCAGTACTTC

clone size: NA
V gene: TRBV25-1
D gene: NA
J gene: TRBJ2-7
CDR3 length: 13
CDR3 protein: CASSQDNAYEQYF
CDR3 DNA: TGTGCCAGCAGCCAAGACAATGCCTACGAGCAGTACTTC

clone size: NA
V gene: TRBV12-3/TRBV12-4
D gene: NA
J gene: TRBJ2-1
CDR3 length: 13
CDR3 protein: CASRLIFRDEQFF
CDR3 DNA: TGTGCCAGCAGGCTCATATTCAGGGACGAGCAGTTCTTC

clone size: few
V gene: TRBV29-1
D gene: TRBD1
J gene: TRBJ2-7
CDR3 length: 14
CDR3 protein: CSVSEGQGLYEQYF
CDR3 DNA: TGCAGCGTTTCAGAAGGACAGGGGCTCTACGAGCAGTACTTC

clone size: few
V gene: TRBV4-3
D gene: TRBD2
J gene: TRBJ2-1
CDR3 length: 17
CDR3 protein: CASSQGLAESSYNEQFF
CDR3 DNA: TGCGCCAGCAGCCAGGGACTAGCGGAGAGCTCCTACAATGAGCAGTTCTTC

clone size: many
V gene: TRBV7-2
D gene: NA
J gene: TRBJ2-7
CDR3 length: 11
CDR3 protein: CASSLVQEQYF
CDR3 DNA: TGTGCCAGCAGCTTAGTACAGGAGCAGTACTTC